The 25 T cell receptor beta chains listed next were all sequenced from one sample in a study of cytomegalovirus exposure and HLA in healthy donors. In the PCR, 60 Vbeta and 13 Jbeta primers were used. Using immunoSEQ multiplex PCR, the repertoire was profiled, and TCRdb retains in-frame clones only, with some absent. This sample has roughly 140,000 clones; less than 90% occur once, and the top ten carry 2% to 2.5%. Sequencing input: PBMCs. These receptors came from a boy aged 2 to 9 in good health and CMV-seronegative.

CDR3 in amino acids: CASSLRSGGRTDTQYF. CDR3 bases: TGTGCCAGCAGCTTACGTAGCGGGGGGCGGACAGATACGCAGTATTTT. The V gene is TRBV5-4, the J gene TRBJ2-3; 10 nucleotides align to TRBD2. CDR1 SGHNT and CDR2 YYREEE come from the germline V gene (reference sequence). Germline trimming cut 2 bases from V and 3 bases from J; bases unmatched to any gene: 6. The CDR3 contains 16 residues.

This clone was picked up one time. This sequence joins TRBV6-4 and TRBJ2-2; D is perhaps TRBD2 (5 bases). This CDR3 is 15 amino acids long. Germline lookup yields CDR1 MRHNA and CDR2 SNTAGT. Deletions cut 0 bases from V and 5 bases from J, with 10 bases between. The CDR3 sequence is CASSDSEGWTGELFF. CDR3 nucleotides: TGTGCCAGCAGTGACTCCGAGGGTTGGACCGGGGAGCTGTTTTTT.

This chain uses TRBV7-2 with TRBJ1-3; 8 bases align to TRBD1. The CDR3 runs to 15 residues. The germline CDR1 and CDR2 sequences are SGHTA and FQGNSA. Trimming took 5 bases from V and 4 from J; bases not matched to a gene: 7. The CDR3 here is CASSPWTGTGNTIYF. DNA of the CDR3: TGTGCCAGCAGCCCGTGGACAGGGACAGGAAACACCATATATTTT.

The chain couples TRBV4-1 to TRBJ1-1, with a possible D match to TRBD1 (6 bases). The CDR3 is 13 residues long. With 5 bases removed from V and 3 bases from J, the gap between germline ends came to 10 bases. CDR1 MGHRA and CDR2 YSYEKL come from the germline V gene. CDR3 nucleotides: TGCGCCAGCAGCAAACAGGGAGACACTGAAGCTTTCTTT. It encodes CASSKQGDTEAFF.

Only one count was recorded for this clone. The rearrangement links TRBV28 to TRBJ2-1, with 8 bases that match TRBD2. Germline CDR1 reads MDHEN; CDR2 reads SYDVKM. CDR3 size: 15 residues. V lost 4 bases and J lost 0; bases outside the gene matches: 2. CDR3 sequence reads: CASSSSGGSYNEQFF. CDR3 DNA sequence: TGTGCCAGCAGTTCCAGCGGGGGCTCCTACAATGAGCAGTTCTTC.

The chain recombines TRBV9 with TRBJ1-1; 8 nucleotides line up with TRBD1. Germline V gene sequence: CDR1 SGDLS, CDR2 YYNGEE. V dropped 0 bases and J dropped 3; count of bases not matched to a gene: 7. This CDR3 spans 16 amino acids. The CDR3 protein is CASSVGQGAPDTEAFF. The CDR3 DNA reads as TGTGCCAGCAGCGTAGGTCAGGGGGCGCCAGACACTGAAGCTTTCTTT.

CDR3 protein: CASSFATHGKNIQYF. CDR3 in DNA: TGTGCCAGCAGTTTCGCGACACATGGCAAAAACATTCAGTACTTC. The chain has TRBV6-5 and TRBJ2-4; D not certain. The V gene's germline CDR1 is MNHEY and CDR2 SVGAGI. Between the trimmed V and J ends, which lost 4 bases and 3 bases, there was a span of 13 bases. The CDR3 length is 15 residues.

The chain carries TRBV6-4 and TRBJ2-3; maybe TRBD1 (5 bases). Germline V gives CDR1 MRHNA, CDR2 SNTAGT. V lost 2 bases, J lost 0 bases, and 9 bases lay in between. There are 15 residues in the CDR3. The CDR3 loop is CASSDRGYSTDTQYF. The CDR3 DNA reads as TGTGCCAGCAGTGACAGGGGCTATAGCACAGATACGCAGTATTTT.

The chain carries TRBV6-5 and TRBJ1-1; 7 nucleotides align to TRBD1. Germline trimming cut 6 bases from V and 2 bases from J; bases unmatched to any gene: 6. The CDR3 totals 14 residues. The germline V gene has CDR1 MNHEY and CDR2 SVGAGI. The CDR3 region has the DNA TGTGCCAGCAGAGCAGGGGGACGTAACACTGAAGCTTTCTTT. Amino acids: CASRAGGRNTEAFF.

The chain joins TRBV9 to TRBJ2-1; TRBD2 matches 7 bases. The V segment lost 0 bases and the J segment 3 bases; nucleotides outside the gene matches: 6. The CDR3 is 16 residues long. The germline CDR1 and CDR2 sequences are SGDLS and YYNGEE. The CDR3 DNA reads as TGTGCCAGCAGCGTAGAGTCGGGGGGTTACTACAATGAGCAGTTCTTC. It codes for CASSVESGGYYNEQFF. The full variable domain, completed using reference TRBV9 and TRBJ2-1, is DSGVTQTPKHLITATGQRVTLRCSPRSGDLSVYWYQQSLDQGLQFLIQYYNGEERAKGNILERFSAQQFPDLHSELNLSSLELGDSALYFCASSVESGGYYNEQFFGPGTRLTVL.

This chain links TRBV6-5 with TRBJ2-2; 9 nucleotides match TRBD1. CDR1 is MNHEY and CDR2 is SVGAGI in the germline V gene. Trimming took 6 bases from V and 5 from J; bases not matched to a gene: 7. This CDR3 has 15 amino acids. The CDR3 spells CASRPRDRETGELFF. The DNA of the CDR3 is TGTGCCAGCAGGCCCCGGGACAGGGAAACCGGGGAGCTGTTTTTT.

This clone turned up a few times. Other DNA sequences in this sample translate to the same CDR3. The CDR3 region is CASSLGTSDNEQFF. CDR3 coding DNA: TGTGCCAGCAGCTTAGGGACTAGCGATAATGAGCAGTTCTTC. The genes are TRBV7-9 and TRBJ2-1; 9 positions agree with TRBD2. V lost 1 base to trimming and J lost 7 bases; unmatched junction nucleotides: 2. The V gene's germline CDR1 is SEHNR and CDR2 FQNEAQ (reference sequence). The CDR3 is 14 amino acids. The full variable domain, with the rest looked up from reference TRBV7-9 and TRBJ2-1, is DTGVSQNPRHKITKRGQNVTFRCDPISEHNRLYWYRQTLGQGPEFLTYFQNEAQLEKSRLLSDRFSAERPKGSFSTLEIQRTEQGDSAMYLCASSLGTSDNEQFFGPGTRLTVL.

This chain connects TRBV5-1 to TRBJ2-1, with TRBD2 identical over 9 bases. The CDR3 runs 15 residues. Losses at the gene ends were 0 bases for V and 5 bases for J; bases not matched to a gene: 3. Per the germline V gene, CDR1 is SGHRS and CDR2 is YFSETQ. As DNA, the CDR3 is TGCGCCAGCAGCTTGGTCCCTAGCGGGAACAATGAGCAGTTCTTC. This codes for CASSLVPSGNNEQFF.

The chain joins TRBV2 to TRBJ2-7, with a weak D call TRBD1 (5 bases). V lost 4 bases to trimming and J lost 6 bases, with 16 bases between them. The germline CDR1 and CDR2 sequences are SNHLY and FYNNEI. The CDR3 is made up of 14 amino acids. The CDR3 sequence is CASSGIRREGEQYF. CDR3 coding DNA: TGTGCCAGCAGTGGAATCCGCAGGGAAGGCGAGCAGTACTTC.

V gene TRBV4-1 combines with J gene TRBJ1-2; 7 bases are shared with TRBD1. Germline loops: CDR1 MGHRA, CDR2 YSYEKL. The ends lost 6 bases at V and 5 bases at J; junction bases unmatched: 12. This CDR3 spans 15 amino acids. CDR3 coding DNA: TGCGCCAGCAGTCCCGTCCCGGGACAGACTTATGGCTACACCTTC. Its translation: CASSPVPGQTYGYTF.

This sequence joins TRBV7-9 and TRBJ2-6; D might be TRBD1 (6 bases). The CDR3 has 16 residues. V was trimmed by 5 bases and J by 0 bases, leaving 11 bases between them. Germline assignment: CDR1 SEHNR and CDR2 FQNEAQ (reference sequence). CDR3 coding DNA: TGTGCCAGCAGCCCAGACAGGAACTCTGGGGCCAACGTCCTGACTTTC. This codes for CASSPDRNSGANVLTF. The variable domain in full, completed from reference TRBV7-9 and TRBJ2-6, reads DTGVSQNPRHKITKRGQNVTFRCDPISEHNRLYWYRQTLGQGPEFLTYFQNEAQLEKSRLLSDRFSAERPKGSFSTLEIQRTEQGDSAMYLCASSPDRNSGANVLTFGAGSRLTVL.

The J gene is TRBJ2-3, the V gene TRBV5-4, with 10 bases fitting TRBD2. V was clipped by 4 bases and J by 3 bases; unmatched bases: 8. This CDR3 has 16 residues. Germline lookup yields CDR1 SGHNT and CDR2 YYREEE (reference sequence). The CDR3 here is CASSPRTSGRTDTQYF. CDR3 nucleotides: TGTGCCAGCAGCCCCCGGACTAGCGGTCGAACAGATACGCAGTATTTT.

This rearrangement joins TRBV6-6 to TRBJ1-6; a possible D gene is TRBD1 (6 bases). From germline, CDR1 is MNHNY and CDR2 SVGAGI (reference sequence). The germline V and J ends were trimmed by 3 bases and 7 bases, with 13 bases remaining between them. The CDR3 runs 15 residues. The CDR3 loop is CASSYMGQTNSPLHF. The DNA of the CDR3 is TGTGCCAGCAGTTATATGGGACAAACGAATTCACCCCTCCACTTT.

The rearrangement links TRBV27 to TRBJ2-7; D gene uncertain. This CDR3 region has 14 residues. V dropped 2 bases and J dropped 0 bases, with 8 bases sitting between them. Germline loops: CDR1 MNHEY, CDR2 SMNVEV (reference sequence). The CDR3 DNA follows: TGTGCCAGCAGTTTAAGTAGCTTCTCCTACGAGCAGTACTTC. This translates into CASSLSSFSYEQYF.

The rearrangement links TRBV9 to TRBJ1-3, with D possibly matching TRBD1 (6 bases). V lost 3 bases and J 0 bases, leaving 13 bases between the germline ends. The CDR3 is made up of 16 amino acids. Germline V gene data show CDR1 as SGDLS and CDR2 as YYNGEE. Here the CDR3 reads CASSGEGDHSGNTIYF. CDR3 nucleotide sequence: TGTGCCAGCAGCGGAGAGGGGGATCACTCTGGAAACACCATATATTTT.

Comments on this clone: The same CDR3 arises from other DNA sequences in this sample as well. This chain joins TRBV9 and TRBJ2-7, with D perhaps matching TRBD1 (6 bases). The CDR3 contains 15 residues. The V end was cut by 0 bases, the J end by 4 bases, with 14 bases between. CDR1 and CDR2 (germline): SGDLS, YYNGEE. CDR3 in amino acids: CASSVGGAGVYEQYF. Here the CDR3 DNA reads TGTGCCAGCAGCGTAGGTGGTGCAGGGGTTTACGAGCAGTACTTC.

This chain joins TRBV15 and TRBJ1-3, with a tentative D call TRBD1 (5 bases). CDR1 LNHNV and CDR2 YYDKDF come from the germline V gene (reference sequence). The CDR3 loop spans 15 amino acids. V lost 3 bases and J 0 bases, leaving 9 bases between the germline ends. In nucleotides, the CDR3 is TGTGCCACCAGCAGGGACACCACCTCTGGAAACACCATATATTTT. It is translated as CATSRDTTSGNTIYF.

This chain connects TRBV29-1 to TRBJ2-1, with 7 nucleotides matching TRBD1. Unmatched junction bases numbered 9, after V lost 7 bases and J lost 12 bases. CDR3 length equals 11 residues. The germline V gene encodes CDR1 SQVTM and CDR2 ANQGSEA. The CDR3 nucleotides are TGCAGCGGAGAAGGGGGCCTGGGGCAGTTCTTC. Its protein is CSGEGGLGQFF.

The J gene is TRBJ2-7, the V gene TRBV9; 8 bases align to TRBD1. The CDR3 covers 15 residues. CDR1 and CDR2 (germline): SGDLS, YYNGEE. V lost 3 bases and J lost 1; bases outside the gene matches: 6. CDR3 bases: TGTGCCAGCAGCGGCGGGACAGGCTATTCCTACGAGCAGTACTTC. Amino acid sequence: CASSGGTGYSYEQYF.

The rearrangement links TRBV6-5 to TRBJ2-1; D may be TRBD2 (7 bases). Germline CDR1 reads MNHEY; CDR2 reads SVGAGI. This CDR3 is 15 amino acids long. Trimming stripped 7 bases from V and 7 bases from J, with 20 bases between. As DNA, the CDR3 is TGTGCCAGCAACTGGGGGGGCGGGTCGGGAAATGAGCAGTTCTTC. Residues: CASNWGGGSGNEQFF.